This T cell receptor (beta chain) is from a study of T-cell reconstitution after alpha-beta-depleted transplantation in children. The CDR3 is made up of 13 amino acids. Germline V gene data show CDR1 as SGHDT and CDR2 as YYEEEE. The ends were cut back, 0 bases at V and 5 bases at J, with 6 bases in the middle. Study conclusions and caveats: After transplant, high TCRbeta diversity at day 60 in some patients arose from surviving recipient T cells and thymic progenitors. The study reportedly traced alpha-beta T cells about two months after transplant to several hundred expanded graft clones. Newly produced T cells mostly provided counts and TCRbeta diversity after one year, as hyperexpanded clones declined.

Unique molecular identifiers were built into the TCRbeta library. TCRdb processed the PCR reads anew with MiXCR; each CDR3 protein has one entry. The sample includes 85,000 to 120,000 distinct CDR3 sequences, about 7.5% of them seen just once. This clonotype was picked up a small number of times. Its target is not known. Here the sequenced sample was PBMCs, taken before TCRalphabeta/CD19-depleted stem cell transplant. The V and J genes are TRBV5-6 and TRBJ2-1; no reliable D call. This clonotype was obtained from a boy between 2 and 10 years old with acute lymphoblastic leukemia, due to receive a stem cell transplant. The CDR3 DNA reads as TGTGCCAGCAGCTTGGGGACCCACAATGAGCAGTTCTTC. Amino acid sequence: CASSLGTHNEQFF.